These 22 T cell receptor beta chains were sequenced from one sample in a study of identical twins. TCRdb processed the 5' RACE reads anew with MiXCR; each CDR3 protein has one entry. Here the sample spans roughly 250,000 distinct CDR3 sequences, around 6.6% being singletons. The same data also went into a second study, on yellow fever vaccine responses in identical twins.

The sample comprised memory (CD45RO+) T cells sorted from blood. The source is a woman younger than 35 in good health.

The chain's CDR3 is CAPTLPTSYEQYF. The CDR3 region has the DNA TGTGCCCCTACACTACCGACATCCTACGAGCAGTACTTC. V gene TRBV2 combines with J gene TRBJ2-7; D gene ambiguous. Trimming left V 11 bases short and J 1 base short, with 15 bases between. Per germline, CDR1 SNHLY and CDR2 FYNNEI. This CDR3 spans 13 amino acids.

The CDR3 region is CASSFSPGTRYTGELFF. CDR3 coding DNA: TGTGCCAGCAGTTTCTCCCCCGGGACTAGGTACACCGGGGAGCTGTTTTTT. The chain employs TRBV27 and TRBJ2-2; 8 bases are shared with TRBD2. Germline V gene lookup returns CDR1 MNHEY and CDR2 SMNVEV (reference sequence). This CDR3 has 17 amino acids. The V and J ends lost 3 bases and 3 bases, in that order; junction bases with no gene match: 9.

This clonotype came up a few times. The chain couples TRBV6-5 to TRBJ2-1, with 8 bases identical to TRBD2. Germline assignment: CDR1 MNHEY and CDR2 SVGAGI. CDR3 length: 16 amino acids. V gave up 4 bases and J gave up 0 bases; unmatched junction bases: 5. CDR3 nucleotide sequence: TGTGCCAGCAGTTCCCTGAGCGGGAGCTCCTACAATGAGCAGTTCTTC. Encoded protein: CASSSLSGSSYNEQFF.

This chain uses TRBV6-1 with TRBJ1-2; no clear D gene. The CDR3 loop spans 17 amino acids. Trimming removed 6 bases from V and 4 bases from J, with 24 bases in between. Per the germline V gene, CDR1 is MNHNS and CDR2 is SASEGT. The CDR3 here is CASSLTIGSTQTYGYTF. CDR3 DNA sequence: TGTGCCAGCAGCCTTACCATCGGGTCCACACAGACCTATGGCTACACCTTC.

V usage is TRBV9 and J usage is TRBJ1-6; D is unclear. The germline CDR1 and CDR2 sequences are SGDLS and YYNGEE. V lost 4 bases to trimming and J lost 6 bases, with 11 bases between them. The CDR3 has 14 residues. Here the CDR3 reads CASSPVWVNSPLHF. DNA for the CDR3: TGTGCCAGCAGCCCCGTCTGGGTTAATTCACCCCTCCACTTT.

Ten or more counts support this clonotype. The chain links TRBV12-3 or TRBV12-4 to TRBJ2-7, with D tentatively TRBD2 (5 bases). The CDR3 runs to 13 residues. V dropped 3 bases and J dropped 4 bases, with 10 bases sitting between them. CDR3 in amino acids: CASSLGVLYEQYF. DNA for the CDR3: TGTGCCAGCAGTTTGGGAGTCCTATACGAGCAGTACTTC.

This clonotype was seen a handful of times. The DNA for the CDR3 is TGTGCCAGCAGCCGACCGACAGGGTCTACAGATACGCAGTATTTT. This sequence encodes CASSRPTGSTDTQYF. This chain links TRBV11-1 with TRBJ2-3; 7 bases map to TRBD1. J was trimmed by 3 bases and V by 5 bases; bases with no gene match: 8. CDR3 size: 15 residues. Germline V gene data show CDR1 as SGHAT and CDR2 as FQDESV (reference sequence).

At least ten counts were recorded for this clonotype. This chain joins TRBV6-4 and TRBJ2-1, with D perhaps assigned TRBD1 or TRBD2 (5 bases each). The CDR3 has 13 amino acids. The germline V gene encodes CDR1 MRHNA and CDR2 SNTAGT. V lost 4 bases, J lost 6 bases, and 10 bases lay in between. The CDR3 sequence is CASSVTGTNEQFF. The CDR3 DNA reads TGTGCCAGCAGTGTCACCGGGACCAATGAGCAGTTCTTC.

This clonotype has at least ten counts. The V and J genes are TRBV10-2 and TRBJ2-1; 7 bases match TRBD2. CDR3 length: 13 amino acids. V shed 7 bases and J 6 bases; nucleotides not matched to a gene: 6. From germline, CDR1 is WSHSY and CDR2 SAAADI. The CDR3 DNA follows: TGCGCCAGCAAGGATCCGGGAGGCAATGAGCAGTTCTTC. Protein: CASKDPGGNEQFF.

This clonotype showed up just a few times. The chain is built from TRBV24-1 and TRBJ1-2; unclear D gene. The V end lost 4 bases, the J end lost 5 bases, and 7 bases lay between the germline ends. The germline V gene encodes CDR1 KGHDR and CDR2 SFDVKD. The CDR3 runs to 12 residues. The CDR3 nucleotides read TGTGCCACCAGTGAAAACAGATATGGCTACACCTTC. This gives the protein CATSENRYGYTF.

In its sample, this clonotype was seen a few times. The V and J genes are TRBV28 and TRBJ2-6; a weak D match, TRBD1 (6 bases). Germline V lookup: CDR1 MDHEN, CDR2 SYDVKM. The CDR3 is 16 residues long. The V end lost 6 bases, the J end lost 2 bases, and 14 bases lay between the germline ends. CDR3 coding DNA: TGTGCCAGCAGGCTAGGGGGTCTGGCTGGGGCCAACGTCCTGACTTTC. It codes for CASRLGGLAGANVLTF.

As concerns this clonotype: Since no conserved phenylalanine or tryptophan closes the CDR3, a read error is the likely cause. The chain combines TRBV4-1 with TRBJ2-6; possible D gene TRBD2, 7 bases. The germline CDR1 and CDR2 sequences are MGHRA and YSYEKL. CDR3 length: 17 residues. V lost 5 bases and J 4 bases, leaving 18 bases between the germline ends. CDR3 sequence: CASSSLGGGSGANVLTL. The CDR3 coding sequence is TGCGCCAGCAGCTCCTTGGGAGGGGGGTCAGGGGCCAACGTCCTGACTCTC.

CDR3 loop: CASFTISGTLNTGELFF. The CDR3 DNA reads as TGTGCCAGCTTCACGATCTCCGGGACTCTTAACACCGGGGAGCTGTTTTTT. The V and J genes are TRBV7-7 and TRBJ2-2; tentatively, D is TRBD2 (6 bases). CDR3 size: 17 residues. V lost 8 bases and J 2 bases, leaving 21 bases between the germline ends. CDR1 SSHAT and CDR2 FNYEAQ come from the germline V gene (reference sequence).

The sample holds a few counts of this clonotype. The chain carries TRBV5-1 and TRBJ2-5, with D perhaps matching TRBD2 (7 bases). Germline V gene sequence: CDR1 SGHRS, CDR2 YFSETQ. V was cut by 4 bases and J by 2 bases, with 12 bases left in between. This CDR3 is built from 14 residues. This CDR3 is CASSPGGEQETQYF. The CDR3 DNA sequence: TGCGCCAGCAGCCCGGGGGGCGAACAAGAGACCCAGTACTTC.

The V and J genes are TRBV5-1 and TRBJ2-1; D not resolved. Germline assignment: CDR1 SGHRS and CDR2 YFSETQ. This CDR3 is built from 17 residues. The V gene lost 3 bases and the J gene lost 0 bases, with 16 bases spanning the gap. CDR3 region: CASSWNIAKSSYNEQFF. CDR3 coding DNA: TGCGCCAGCAGCTGGAACATAGCCAAAAGCTCCTACAATGAGCAGTTCTTC.

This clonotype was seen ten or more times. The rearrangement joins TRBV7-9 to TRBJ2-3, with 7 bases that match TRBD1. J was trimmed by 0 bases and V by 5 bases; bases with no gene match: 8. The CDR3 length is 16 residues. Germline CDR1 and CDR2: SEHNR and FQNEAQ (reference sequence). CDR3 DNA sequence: TGTGCCAGCAGCCCCCAGGGGGAACCTAGCACAGATACGCAGTATTTT. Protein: CASSPQGEPSTDTQYF.

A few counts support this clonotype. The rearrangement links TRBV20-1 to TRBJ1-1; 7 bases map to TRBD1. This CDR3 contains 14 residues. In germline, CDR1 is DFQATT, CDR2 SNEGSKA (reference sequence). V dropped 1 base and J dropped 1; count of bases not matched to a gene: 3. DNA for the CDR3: TGCAGTGCTAGAGGGGACAGATGGAACACTGAAGCTTTCTTT. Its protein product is CSARGDRWNTEAFF.

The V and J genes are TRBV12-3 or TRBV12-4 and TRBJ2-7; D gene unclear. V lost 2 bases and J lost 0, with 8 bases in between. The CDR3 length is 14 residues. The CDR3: CASSLQGFSYEQYF. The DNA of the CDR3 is TGTGCCAGCAGTTTACAAGGGTTCTCCTACGAGCAGTACTTC.

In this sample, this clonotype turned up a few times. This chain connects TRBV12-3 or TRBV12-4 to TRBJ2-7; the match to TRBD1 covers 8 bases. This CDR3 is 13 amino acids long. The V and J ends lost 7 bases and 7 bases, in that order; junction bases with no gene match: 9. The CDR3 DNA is TGTGCCAGCAAGCAGCAGGGGGCGCGGGAGCAGTACGTC. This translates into CASKQQGAREQYV.

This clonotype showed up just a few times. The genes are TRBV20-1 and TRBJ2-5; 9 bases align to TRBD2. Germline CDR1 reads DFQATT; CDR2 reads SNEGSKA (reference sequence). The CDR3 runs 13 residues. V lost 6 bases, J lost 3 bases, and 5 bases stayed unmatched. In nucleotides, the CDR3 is TGCAGTGCGTCGACTAGCGGAAAAGAGACCCAGTACTTC. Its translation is CSASTSGKETQYF.

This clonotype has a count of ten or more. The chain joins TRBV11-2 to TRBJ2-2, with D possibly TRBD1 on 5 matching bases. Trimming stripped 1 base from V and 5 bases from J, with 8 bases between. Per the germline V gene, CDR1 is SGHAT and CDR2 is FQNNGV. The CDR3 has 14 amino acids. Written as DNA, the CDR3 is TGTGCCAGCAGCTTAGTCCAGGGTACCGGGGAGCTGTTTTTT. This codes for CASSLVQGTGELFF. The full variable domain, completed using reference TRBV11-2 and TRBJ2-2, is EAGVAQSPRYKIIEKRQSVAFWCNPISGHATLYWYQQILGQGPKLLIQFQNNGVVDDSQLPKDRFSAERLKGVDSTLKIQPAKLEDSAVYLCASSLVQGTGELFFGEGSRLTVL.

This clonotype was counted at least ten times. This chain's CDR3 is CSARGSGLAMNEQFF. In DNA, the CDR3 is TGCAGTGCTAGGGGGTCTGGACTAGCGATGAATGAGCAGTTCTTC. The chain recombines TRBV20-1 with TRBJ2-1; 9 positions match TRBD2. Germline V CDR1 and CDR2: DFQATT, SNEGSKA (reference sequence). The CDR3 length is 15 residues. V lost 3 bases, J lost 7 bases, and 10 bases stayed unmatched.